Shown below are 31 T cell receptor beta chains from a single sample sequenced in a study of Ad26.COV2.S vaccination and SARS-CoV-2 variants. The repertoire was sequenced with immunoSEQ multiplex PCR; TCRdb's copy has only in-frame clones and lacks some. This sample has fewer than 400,000 clones; around 89% occur once, and the top ten carry 1.5% to 2%. Treatment noted: around 19 received Ad26.COV2.S at low or high dose, single or two shots; several received placebo; per-sample allocation not given. The samples were gathered on day 63 after the first injection of vaccine or placebo. This sample comprised peripheral blood, obtained in a trial of Ad26.COV2.S vaccine versus placebo. These receptors all come from a person aged 18-60 years who received the Ad26.COV2.S COVID-19 vaccine or a placebo.

The chain carries TRBV28 and TRBJ2-1; D is ambiguous. CDR3 length equals 12 residues. Trimming left V 5 bases short and J 6 bases short, with 8 bases between. CDR1 MDHEN and CDR2 SYDVKM come from the germline V gene. CDR3 coding DNA: TGTGCCAGCAGTCCCCCAGCCAATGAGCAGTTCTTC. Amino acids: CASSPPANEQFF.

The V gene is TRBV10-2, the J gene TRBJ2-7; 8 bases fit TRBD2. Germline CDR1 reads WSHSY; CDR2 reads SAAADI. CDR3 length equals 13 residues. The CDR3 bases are TGCGCTTGTCGCGGGGGGCTCTCCGGGGAGCAGTACTTC. Translating gives CACRGGLSGEQYF.

The rearrangement joins TRBV4-1 to TRBJ2-1; TRBD2 is a possible D gene (6 bases). The CDR3 covers 16 residues. CDR1 and CDR2 from the germline V gene are MGHRA and YSYEKL. Trimming removed 0 bases at V and 4 bases at J, with 13 bases between. The CDR3 loop reads CASSQEAAGRYNEQFF. The DNA for the CDR3 is TGCGCCAGCAGCCAAGAGGCTGCGGGAAGGTACAATGAGCAGTTCTTC.

The chain couples TRBV6-5 to TRBJ1-1; 8 bases are a match to TRBD1. V gave up 4 bases and J gave up 1 base; unmatched junction bases: 2. CDR1 and CDR2 (germline): MNHEY, SVGAGI. This CDR3 spans 14 amino acids. The CDR3 DNA reads as TGTGCCAGCAGTTCCCAGGGGGCGAACACTGAAGCTTTCTTT. Its protein product is CASSSQGANTEAFF.

The gene calls are TRBV5-5 and TRBJ2-1; TRBD2 agrees at 12 bases. After removal of 3 bases from V and 10 bases from J, the junction contained 8 bases not matched to a gene. Germline assignment: CDR1 SGHKS and CDR2 YYEKEE (reference sequence). CDR3 size: 15 residues. This CDR3 is CASSYGLAGSVEQFF. The CDR3 nucleotides are TGTGCCAGCAGCTACGGACTAGCGGGAAGCGTGGAGCAGTTCTTC.

This chain connects TRBV5-1 to TRBJ1-1; the D is unclear. The germline CDR1 and CDR2 sequences are SGHRS and YFSETQ. The V gene lost 2 bases and the J gene lost 3 bases, with 8 bases spanning the gap. The CDR3 consists of 13 residues. In DNA form, the CDR3 reads TGCGCCAGCAGCTTTCAGGTTGACACTGAAGCTTTCTTT. Residues: CASSFQVDTEAFF.

As DNA, the CDR3 is TGTGCCAGCAGCGAGGAGGCGGGGTACCAAGAGACCCAGTACTTC. It encodes CASSEEAGYQETQYF. The chain is built from TRBV5-4 and TRBJ2-5, with a possible D match to TRBD2 (6 bases). Germline values: CDR1 SGHNT, CDR2 YYREEE (reference sequence). The V end was cut by 4 bases, the J end by 0 bases, with 13 bases between. The CDR3 totals 15 residues.

This chain uses TRBV5-5 with TRBJ2-2; 13 bases align to TRBD2. CDR3 size: 14 residues. V shed 8 bases and J 4 bases; nucleotides not matched to a gene: 2. Germline V gives CDR1 SGHKS, CDR2 YYEKEE (reference sequence). This CDR3 is CASRTSGSTGELFF. As DNA, the CDR3 is TGTGCCAGTCGGACTAGCGGGAGCACCGGGGAGCTGTTTTTT.

This chain uses TRBV7-9 with TRBJ2-2, with D hard to call. Trimming removed 3 bases at V and 5 bases at J, with 13 bases between. Germline lookup yields CDR1 SEHNR and CDR2 FQNEAQ (reference sequence). The CDR3 has 15 residues. The CDR3 DNA follows: TGTGCCAGCAGCTTCAATCCTGGACGAACCGGGGAGCTGTTTTTT. Protein: CASSFNPGRTGELFF.

This clone was recorded only once. V gene TRBV5-4 combines with J gene TRBJ2-1, with D perhaps TRBD2 (6 bases). Trimming stripped 4 bases from V and 6 bases from J, with 11 bases between. Per the germline V gene, CDR1 is SGHNT and CDR2 is YYREEE (reference sequence). The CDR3 covers 13 residues. The chain's CDR3 is CASSGGTSNEQFF. The CDR3 DNA reads TGTGCCAGCAGCGGAGGGACCTCCAATGAGCAGTTCTTC.

The chain joins TRBV5-8 to TRBJ1-2, with D perhaps matching TRBD1 (6 bases). The CDR3 is 15 residues long. V dropped 3 bases and J dropped 2 bases, with 14 bases sitting between them. Germline lookup yields CDR1 SGHTS and CDR2 YDEGEE. The CDR3 here is CASSSGVGGNYGYTF. CDR3 nucleotides: TGTGCCAGCAGCTCGGGGGTAGGGGGAAACTATGGCTACACCTTC.

The V and J genes are TRBV5-4 and TRBJ1-1; D possibly corresponds to TRBD1 (6 bases). CDR1 is SGHNT, CDR2 YYREEE, per germline (reference sequence). CDR3 length: 15 residues. Trimming shortened V by 7 bases and J by 1 base, and 17 bases separated the two germline ends. The CDR3 protein is CASSLRGGWNTEAFF. CDR3 sequence (DNA): TGTGCCAGCTCCCTTAGGGGGGGCTGGAACACTGAAGCTTTCTTT. The full variable domain, completed using reference TRBV5-4 and TRBJ1-1, is ETGVTQSPTHLIKTRGQQVTLRCSSQSGHNTVSWYQQALGQGPQFIFQYYREEENGRGNFPPRFSGLQFPNYSSELNVNALELDDSALYLCASSLRGGWNTEAFFGQGTRLTVV.

This clone was seen repeatedly, ten times or more. The chain employs TRBV20-1 and TRBJ2-3; no clear D. Germline V gene sequence: CDR1 DFQATT, CDR2 SNEGSKA (reference sequence). The CDR3 loop spans 14 amino acids. V lost 3 bases to trimming and J lost 4 bases, with 14 bases between them. CDR3 amino acids: CSASRIARADTQYF. The CDR3, as DNA: TGCAGTGCTAGTAGGATCGCTCGGGCAGATACGCAGTATTTT.

The CDR3: CAWRGPGRALNTEAFF. CDR3 DNA sequence: TGTGCCTGGAGGGGGCCAGGGAGGGCATTGAACACTGAAGCTTTCTTT. The chain couples TRBV30 to TRBJ1-1, with D perhaps matching TRBD1 (5 bases). V was pared by 3 bases and J by 0 bases, with 17 bases between. Per germline, CDR1 GTSNPN and CDR2 SVGIG (reference sequence). The CDR3 is 16 amino acids.

This clone was recorded only once. The chain is built from TRBV15 and TRBJ2-2; 12 nucleotides align to TRBD2. The CDR3 is made up of 16 amino acids. Germline assignment: CDR1 LNHNV and CDR2 YYDKDF (reference sequence). Trimming at V came to 1 base and at J to 7 bases, leaving 4 bases not matched to a gene. CDR3 residues: CATSRASGRAIGELFF. CDR3 bases: TGTGCCACCAGCAGAGCTAGCGGGAGGGCCATCGGGGAGCTGTTTTTT.

The V call is TRBV27, the J call TRBJ1-1; D is unclear. This CDR3 comprises 15 residues. The V end lost 5 bases, the J end lost 3 bases, and 16 bases lay between the germline ends. Germline V gene sequence: CDR1 MNHEY, CDR2 SMNVEV (reference sequence). This CDR3 reads CASSPIGRTHTEAFF. The CDR3 DNA reads TGTGCCAGCAGTCCGATAGGCAGGACCCACACTGAAGCTTTCTTT.

This chain joins TRBV4-3 and TRBJ1-4, with D possibly being TRBD1 (5 bases). V was shortened by 4 bases and J by 5 bases, with 8 bases between the two germline ends. The CDR3 totals 13 residues. Germline lookup yields CDR1 LGHNA and CDR2 YSLEER. The CDR3: CASSRDSNEKLFF. For the CDR3, the DNA is TGCGCCAGCAGCCGGGACTCCAATGAAAAACTGTTTTTT.

The J gene is TRBJ2-7, the V gene TRBV12-3 or TRBV12-4; a possible D gene is TRBD2 (5 bases). The CDR3 runs to 13 residues. V was clipped by 3 bases and J by 4 bases, with 10 bases between them. CDR3: CASSFLAGYEQYF. The CDR3, as DNA: TGTGCCAGCAGTTTTTTGGCGGGTTACGAGCAGTACTTC.

The chain combines TRBV6-5 with TRBJ2-2, with D maybe TRBD2 (6 bases). Between the trimmed V and J ends, which lost 6 bases and 4 bases, there was a span of 15 bases. Germline loops: CDR1 MNHEY, CDR2 SVGAGI. The CDR3 consists of 15 residues. CDR3 amino acids: CASRFGRGGTGELFF. The CDR3 bases are TGTGCCAGCAGGTTCGGAAGGGGAGGCACCGGGGAGCTGTTTTTT.

CDR3 coding DNA: TGTGCCAGCCGGGGGAGGGGTCCCTTTTACGAGCAGTACTTC. It encodes CASRGRGPFYEQYF. This rearrangement joins TRBV2 to TRBJ2-7, with 7 bases identical to TRBD2. The CDR3 spans 14 residues. The trim removed 8 bases at V and 4 bases at J, leaving 11 bases unmatched. Germline assignment: CDR1 SNHLY and CDR2 FYNNEI.

The chain is built from TRBV19 and TRBJ1-1; D gene ambiguous. V was clipped by 4 bases and J by 1 base, with 10 bases between them. CDR1 is LNHDA and CDR2 is SQIVND in the germline V gene (reference sequence). The CDR3 spans 14 residues. Here the CDR3 reads CASSNPPGNTEAFF. The CDR3 DNA follows: TGTGCCAGTAGTAACCCACCTGGGAACACTGAAGCTTTCTTT.

This clone was observed at least ten times. V and J are TRBV14 and TRBJ1-2, with D uncertain. Germline V gene sequence: CDR1 SGHDN, CDR2 FVKESK. V lost 1 base to trimming and J lost 7 bases, with 10 bases between them. The CDR3 is made up of 13 amino acids. The CDR3 nucleotides read TGTGCCAGCAGCCAAGCCTTGGTTGGTGGCTACACCTTC. This sequence encodes CASSQALVGGYTF. Looking up the rest from reference TRBV14 and TRBJ1-2 gives the full variable domain: EAGVTQFPSHSVIEKGQTVTLRCDPISGHDNLYWYRRVMGKEIKFLLHFVKESKQDESGMPNNRFLAERTGGTYSTLKVQPAELEDSGVYFCASSQALVGGYTFGSGTRLTVV.

This clone was detected a few times. The chain couples TRBV4-1 to TRBJ1-2, with D maybe TRBD1 (5 bases). Trimming cost V 6 bases and J 4 bases, with 12 bases left between them. Germline V CDR1 and CDR2: MGHRA, YSYEKL. The CDR3 totals 13 residues. CDR3 region: CASSGGQGYGYTF. CDR3 nucleotide sequence: TGCGCCAGCAGTGGAGGGCAGGGCTATGGCTACACCTTC.

The rearrangement links TRBV7-3 to TRBJ2-1, with D perhaps TRBD2 (5 bases). From germline, CDR1 is SGHTA and CDR2 FQGTGA. CDR3 length: 14 amino acids. V lost 5 bases to trimming and J lost 10 bases, with 18 bases between them. CDR3 DNA: TGTGCCAGCAGCCAAATTGAACTAGTTGGAGAGCAGTTCTTC. It yields the protein CASSQIELVGEQFF.

This clone was detected only a few times. This CDR3 reads CASSLDGSSGQDNEQFF. The CDR3 nucleotides read TGTGCCAGCAGCTTAGATGGTTCTAGCGGGCAAGACAATGAGCAGTTCTTC. The chain is built from TRBV11-3 and TRBJ2-1; TRBD2 matches at 8 bases. This CDR3 spans 17 amino acids. V dropped 0 bases and J dropped 5; count of bases not matched to a gene: 9. Germline V gene lookup returns CDR1 SGHNT and CDR2 YENEEA.

The chain recombines TRBV18 with TRBJ2-1; 8 bases are shared with TRBD2. The CDR3 consists of 13 residues. The germline gives CDR1 KGHSH, CDR2 LQKENI. The V segment lost 5 bases and the J segment 11 bases; nucleotides outside the gene matches: 8. This CDR3 reads CASSASGGYQQFF. In DNA form, the CDR3 reads TGTGCCAGCTCAGCCAGCGGGGGATATCAGCAGTTCTTC.

This CDR3 is CASSQGVLNTEAFF. The DNA for the CDR3 is TGTGCCAGCAGCCAAGGCGTTCTGAACACTGAAGCTTTCTTT. J is TRBJ1-1 and V is TRBV3-1 (or the pseudogene TRBV3-2); D not certain. The V gene lost 1 base and the J gene lost 0 bases, with 6 bases spanning the gap. Germline values: CDR1 LGHDT, CDR2 YNNKEL (reference sequence). This CDR3 region has 14 residues.

This rearrangement joins TRBV13 to TRBJ2-1; 7 bases agree with TRBD2. Germline V gene sequence: CDR1 PRHDT, CDR2 FYEKMQ (reference sequence). The CDR3 covers 16 residues. J gave up 1 base and V 1 base, and 4 bases lay outside the gene matches. CDR3 in DNA: TGTGCCAGCAGCTTAGTTCCTAGCGGTTCCTACAATGAGCAGTTCTTC. Protein product: CASSLVPSGSYNEQFF.

The CDR3 region has the DNA TGTGCCAGCAGTTACGCCCCTTATCCGGGACTACCCTACGAGCAGTACTTC. Translating gives CASSYAPYPGLPYEQYF. This chain uses TRBV6-2 or TRBV6-3 with TRBJ2-7; 7 nucleotides agree with TRBD2. The CDR3 spans 17 residues. Trimming took 2 bases from V and 2 from J; bases not matched to a gene: 12. Germline V gene sequence: CDR1 MNHEY, CDR2 SVGEGT.

The rearrangement uses TRBV11-3 and TRBJ1-1; unclear D gene. The CDR3 totals 14 residues. The germline V gene encodes CDR1 SGHNT and CDR2 YENEEA. V shed 0 bases and J shed 5 bases, with 10 bases lying between them. The CDR3, as DNA: TGTGCCAGCAGCTTAGAAGGAATCACAACTGAAGCTTTCTTT. It encodes CASSLEGITTEAFF.

In its sample, this clone was seen once. Other DNA sequences from this sample encode an identical CDR3 as well. The chain links TRBV28 to TRBJ2-3; no clear D gene. V lost 2 bases, J lost 4 bases, and 1 base lay in between. The CDR3 is 11 amino acids. Germline-derived CDR1 and CDR2 are MDHEN and SYDVKM. The CDR3 DNA reads TGTGCCAGCAGTTTAGCAGATACGCAGTATTTT. Encoded protein: CASSLADTQYF. The variable domain in full, with the rest retrieved from reference TRBV28 and TRBJ2-3, is DVKVTQSSRYLVKRTGEKVFLECVQDMDHENMFWYRQDPGLGLRLIYFSYDVKMKEKGDIPEGYSVSREKKERFSLILESASTNQTSMYLCASSLADTQYFGPGTRLTVL.